This is a list of T cell receptor beta chains from one sample in a study of blood T cells in healthy people across ages. TCRdb independently ran MiXCR on the 5' RACE reads; one entry per CDR3 protein. The sample consists of about 1,400,000 distinct CDR3 sequences, approximately 59% of them appearing once. Specimen: blood. Receptor source: a man younger than 30 in good health. The CDR3 runs from the conserved cysteine through the conserved F or W.

>TRBJ2-3|TRBV6-5
CASKRTSGITDTQYF
>TRBJ2-1|TRBV9
CASSPYGTRQFF
>TRBJ2-1|TRBV6-5
CASNSGGSVNEQFF
>TRBJ2-3|TRBV15
CATNYDIGQGSTDTQYF
>TRBJ1-2|TRBV4-3
CASSQTQGAIGYTF
>TRBJ1-5|TRBV7-9
CASSRQSDQPQHF
>TRBJ2-7|TRBV20-1
CSASLAGVRYEQYF
>-|TRBV30
CWRPYFYEQYF
>TRBJ2-7|TRBV4-1
CASSQEGQGHEQYF
>-|TRBV6-6
CASSYDRDSLSETQYF
>TRBJ1-2|TRBV12-3/TRBV12-4
CASSLVRGDLRNYGYTF
>TRBJ2-1|TRBV11-2
CASSLGGRLGAGEQFF
>TRBJ2-2|TRBV29-1
CSVEEGPGANTGELFF
>TRBJ2-7|TRBV7-2
CASSLRTARSYEQYF
>TRBJ2-1|TRBV27
CASSFLARAYYNEQFF
>TRBJ1-2|TRBV10-3
CASIGQGHYGYTF
>TRBJ2-4|TRBV10-1
CASSEFGQALAKNIQYF
>TRBJ2-7|TRBV20-1
CSARDSGGAYEQYF
>TRBJ1-6|TRBV27
CASRPAADRESPLHF
>TRBJ1-3|TRBV4-3
CASSQVGTGGNTIYF
>TRBJ2-3|TRBV7-2
CASSLWTSETQYF
>TRBJ2-5|TRBV5-6
CAGSSRLAGVETQYF
>TRBJ2-1|TRBV5-1
CASSLSGTLPPDEQFF
>-|TRBV29-1
CSVVDGCEQYF
>TRBJ2-7|TRBV4-3
CASSQELASGGQEQYF
>TRBJ1-1|TRBV27
CASSSPHGASEAFF
>TRBJ2-4|TRBV20-1
CSADVTLAAKNIQYF
>TRBJ1-2|TRBV12-3/TRBV12-4
CARSDRGLWYGYTF
>TRBJ2-5|TRBV7-2
CASLKNGVEETQYF
>TRBJ2-7|TRBV9
CASSVAGTESYEQYF
>TRBJ2-3|TRBV13
CASSRQDRSTGYF
>TRBJ2-3|TRBV12-3/TRBV12-4
CASSLIQAGGQDTQYF
>TRBJ2-7|TRBV7-8
CASSLNRLVLVYEQYF
>TRBJ1-2|TRBV20-1
CSATSGPTYGYTF
>TRBJ1-1|TRBV5-5
CASSLGITEAFF
>TRBJ2-7|TRBV2
CASNPDQPYEQYF
>TRBJ2-2|TRBV5-6
CASSLLGTPANPSTGELFF
>TRBJ2-2|TRBV20-1
CSAKTINTGELFF
>TRBJ2-1|TRBV20-1
CSAKGLAGGNEQFF
>TRBJ2-3|TRBV14
CASSQRPQPDTQYF
>TRBJ2-5|TRBV27
CASSSDSQETQYF
>TRBJ2-6|TRBV28
CASSGGGPQVGANVLTF
>TRBJ2-5|TRBV2
CASSKTGDQETQYF
>TRBJ1-1|TRBV5-1
CASSWRGHTEAFF
>TRBJ2-7|TRBV4-1
CASSQDHSASPYEQYF
>TRBJ2-5|TRBV27
CATGTGTGKETQYF
>TRBJ2-3|TRBV3-1
CASSQGLGSRGDTQYF